Detailed here is one TCR beta chain. The sample comes from a study of shared clonotypes between healthy human individuals. Overall study: Per donor, three plates held CD4 naive cells, three held CD4 memory, two held CD8 naive and one held CD8 memory.

The assay used deep level. Several immunoSEQ 96-well plates shared each subset's DNA, each plate a replicate. Measured with immunoSEQ multiplex PCR; TCRdb has only the in-frame clones, and not every one. The sample yields over a million clones, around three quarters seen once. Trimming cost V 5 bases and J 6 bases, with 16 bases left between them. The germline V gene has CDR1 MNHEY and CDR2 SVGAGI. The CDR3 spans 15 residues. Material: memory CD4+ T cells from PBMCs. The subset here: CD45RA-negative fraction. V and J are TRBV6-5 and TRBJ2-2; D might be TRBD1 or TRBD2, each matching 5 bases. The clonotype comes from a man between 18 and 35 years old in good health. Some clones in this sample may be carry-over from other donors' samples. CDR3 region: CASSPSRLGAGELFF. CDR3 sequence (DNA): TGTGCCAGCAGTCCCTCTAGGTTGGGGGCCGGGGAGCTGTTTTTT.